These 20 T cell receptor beta chains were sequenced from one sample in a study of vaccination and CD4 T cells after COVID-19 (dated by TCRdb to 2021 to 2024). The protocol used for the library was PCR. TCRdb shows the sequencer as Illumina iSeq 100. Using fastp at Q25 and MiXCR, TCRdb reprocessed the public reads and kept productive beta chains. Merged by CDR3 protein, the rows form single entries marked with the most common genes and DNA. The table for this sample lists some 20,000 distinct CDR3 sequences; over 45% of them were counted only once. 0.9% to 1.2% of the sample rests with the top ten. The sample here was CD4+ T cells from blood, taken after SARS-CoV-2 vaccination. The origin of the receptors is a human donor who had recovered from COVID-19.

V gene TRBV12-3 or TRBV12-4 combines with J gene TRBJ1-3; D is ambiguous. The CDR3 contains 13 residues. V lost 5 bases, J lost 4 bases, and 9 bases lay in between. The CDR3, as DNA: TGTGCCAGCAGTCGGACCGTCGGAAACACCATATATTTT. It yields the protein CASSRTVGNTIYF.

About this clonotype: The junction differs from germline at one of its ends, possibly a read error. The chain couples TRBV7-2 to TRBJ2-2, with a tentative D call TRBD2 (6 bases). There are 16 residues in the CDR3. Germline CDR1 SGHTA, CDR2 FQGNSA. The CDR3 here is CASSLVGGIATGELLF. In DNA, the CDR3 is TGTGCCAGCAGCTTAGTGGGCGGGATTGCGACCGGGGAGCTGCTTTTT.

This chain joins TRBV20-1 and TRBJ2-2; 9 nucleotides align to TRBD2. Trimming cost V 6 bases and J 1 base; bases outside gene matches: 6. CDR1 and CDR2 from the germline V gene are DFQATT and SNEGSKA (reference sequence). The CDR3 is 15 amino acids. The CDR3 DNA sequence: TGCAGTGCAAGGGGACTAGCAGAGAACACCGGGGAGCTGTTTTTT. Translating it yields CSARGLAENTGELFF.

This chain joins TRBV11-1 and TRBJ2-2, with D hard to call. CDR3 size: 14 residues. The germline gives CDR1 SGHAT, CDR2 FQDESV (reference sequence). Trimming pared 2 bases from V and 0 bases from J, leaving 4 bases between. The CDR3 protein is CASSLQANTGELFF. The CDR3 DNA is TGTGCCAGCAGCTTACAGGCGAACACCGGGGAGCTGTTTTTT.

J is TRBJ2-6 and V is TRBV2; D may be TRBD2 (5 bases). The V end lost 8 bases, the J end lost 1 base, and 9 bases lay between the germline ends. There are 14 residues in the CDR3. Germline lookup yields CDR1 SNHLY and CDR2 FYNNEI. The CDR3: CASRRESGANVLTF. CDR3 nucleotides: TGTGCCAGCCGAAGGGAGTCTGGGGCCAACGTCCTGACTTTC.

This clonotype was seen only a few times. CDR3 nucleotides: TGTGCCAGCAGTTTATCCCCCTGGACAGCTAGCACAGATACGCAGTATTTT. Its translation is CASSLSPWTASTDTQYF. V usage is TRBV27 and J usage is TRBJ2-3, with a tentative D call TRBD1 (6 bases). Trimming cost V 0 bases and J 0 bases, with 13 bases left between them. Looked up from germline, CDR1 is MNHEY and CDR2 is SMNVEV (reference sequence). The CDR3 sequence is 17 residues long.

The V gene is TRBV6-1, the J gene TRBJ1-5; 9 bases are shared with TRBD1. The V gene end was trimmed by 5 bases and the J gene end by 1 base; junction bases not matched to a gene: 3. This CDR3 spans 15 amino acids. Per the germline V gene, CDR1 is MNHNS and CDR2 is SASEGT. CDR3 in DNA: TGTGCCAGCAGTAAGGGGACAGGGAGCAATCAGCCCCAGCATTTT. Residues: CASSKGTGSNQPQHF.

V and J are TRBV20-1 and TRBJ2-3; D gene unclear. The CDR3 loop spans 12 amino acids. Germline loops: CDR1 DFQATT, CDR2 SNEGSKA (reference sequence). The V and J ends lost 0 bases and 2 bases respectively, with 3 bases between them. CDR3 nucleotides: TGCAGTGCTAGAGATCACACAGATACGCAGTATTTT. As protein: CSARDHTDTQYF.

This clonotype was detected only a few times. The chain couples TRBV7-3 to TRBJ2-2; D not resolved. V shed 3 bases and J shed 6 bases, with 17 bases lying between them. This CDR3 is built from 16 residues. In germline, CDR1 is SGHTA, CDR2 FQGTGA. This chain's CDR3 is CASSFRAQTGAGELFF. The CDR3 coding sequence is TGTGCCAGCAGCTTCCGGGCCCAAACTGGGGCCGGGGAGCTGTTTTTT.

The rearrangement uses TRBV5-1 and TRBJ2-7, with 10 bases fitting TRBD2. The trim removed 3 bases at V and 5 bases at J, leaving 11 bases unmatched. CDR1 and CDR2 (germline): SGHRS, YFSETQ. This CDR3 comprises 16 residues. For the CDR3, the DNA is TGCGCCAGCAGCTCTCCCGGGCTAGCGGGAGACAACGAGCAGTACTTC. It encodes CASSSPGLAGDNEQYF.

J is TRBJ2-7 and V is TRBV18, with D tentatively TRBD1 (5 bases). This CDR3 contains 14 residues. Germline V gives CDR1 KGHSH, CDR2 LQKENI. V lost 3 bases, J lost 8 bases, and 17 bases lay in between. The CDR3 loop reads CASSPSPSGFQQYF. The CDR3 DNA reads as TGTGCCAGCTCACCGTCGCCTTCAGGGTTCCAGCAGTACTTC. Variable domain in full (rest from reference TRBV18 and TRBJ2-7): NAGVMQNPRHLVRRRGQEARLRCSPMKGHSHVYWYRQLPEEGLKFMVYLQKENIIDESGMPKERFSAEFPKEGPSILRIQQVVRGDSAAYFCASSPSPSGFQQYFGPGTRLTVT.

J is TRBJ1-3 and V is TRBV7-8; D ambiguous. V was cut by 4 bases and J by 0 bases, with 7 bases left in between. The CDR3 contains 14 residues. Germline CDR1 is SGHVS and CDR2 is FQNEAQ. CDR3 sequence: CASSSGSSGNTIYF. Here the CDR3 DNA reads TGTGCCAGCAGCTCGGGAAGCTCTGGAAACACCATATATTTT.

The chain couples TRBV6-5 to TRBJ2-7; D is uncertain. Germline loops: CDR1 MNHEY, CDR2 SVGAGI. With 4 bases removed from V and 5 bases from J, the gap between germline ends came to 9 bases. There are 12 residues in the CDR3. The CDR3 sequence: CASSSNLHEQYF. In nucleotides, the CDR3 is TGTGCCAGCAGTTCGAATCTCCACGAGCAGTACTTC.

This chain's CDR3 is CASSQQGVNTEAFF. The CDR3 DNA reads as TGTGCCAGCAGTCAACAGGGAGTGAACACTGAAGCTTTCTTT. The chain recombines TRBV6-1 with TRBJ1-1, with a weak D call TRBD1 (6 bases). The CDR3 totals 14 residues. Germline CDR1 is MNHNS and CDR2 is SASEGT. V was trimmed by 5 bases and J by 0 bases, leaving 10 bases between them.

The V and J genes are TRBV2 and TRBJ1-5; 9 bases agree with TRBD1. The germline V gene has CDR1 SNHLY and CDR2 FYNNEI. The V segment lost 1 base and the J segment 6 bases; nucleotides outside the gene matches: 4. The CDR3 is 15 amino acids. CDR3 amino acids: CASSEETGGSQPQHF. CDR3 nucleotides: TGTGCCAGCAGTGAAGAAACAGGGGGCTCTCAGCCCCAGCATTTT.

The J gene is TRBJ2-7, the V gene TRBV21-1; no check of the table's D call, TRBD2, against the DNA was made. TRBV21-1 is a known pseudogene. The CDR3 covers 16 residues. As DNA, the CDR3 is TGTGCCAGCAGCAAAGCGCTTTTGCGAGGGATCTACGAGCAGTACTTC. It yields the protein CASSKALLRGIYEQYF.

The chain carries TRBV20-1 and TRBJ2-2; tentatively, D is TRBD1 (5 bases). CDR1 and CDR2 from the germline V gene are DFQATT and SNEGSKA (reference sequence). This CDR3 comprises 13 residues. The germline V and J ends were trimmed by 2 bases and 8 bases, with 12 bases remaining between them. The CDR3 is CSARPGSGGELFF. The CDR3 DNA reads TGCAGTGCTAGACCAGGGTCAGGGGGGGAGCTGTTTTTT.

The chain is built from TRBV20-1 and TRBJ1-4, with 8 bases identical to TRBD1. The junction had 6 bases not matched to a gene; V was cut back by 7 bases and J by 5 bases. In germline, CDR1 is DFQATT, CDR2 SNEGSKA (reference sequence). CDR3 length: 13 amino acids. The CDR3 sequence: CSGRTGSNEKLFF. The DNA for the CDR3 is TGCAGTGGAAGGACAGGGTCGAATGAAAAACTGTTTTTT.

This clonotype was seen only a few times. This sequence joins TRBV20-1 and TRBJ2-2; D remains ambiguous. Trimming removed 3 bases from V and 1 base from J, with 9 bases in between. This CDR3 region has 14 residues. CDR1 is DFQATT, CDR2 SNEGSKA, per germline (reference sequence). In nucleotides, the CDR3 is TGCAGTGCTAGGGAAGTTTTGAACACCGGGGAGCTGTTTTTT. Its protein product is CSAREVLNTGELFF.

This clonotype was detected only a few times. The rearrangement uses TRBV27 and TRBJ2-1; 13 bases are a match to TRBD2. CDR1 is MNHEY and CDR2 is SMNVEV in the germline V gene (reference sequence). Trimming at V came to 6 bases and at J to 9 bases, leaving 5 bases not matched to a gene. The CDR3 length is 14 residues. The CDR3 protein is CASRTSGRWSEQFF. In nucleotides, the CDR3 is TGTGCCAGCAGGACTAGCGGGAGGTGGAGTGAGCAGTTCTTC.